A selection of T cell receptor beta chains follows, all from one sample in a study of naive and memory T cell subsets. TCRdb passed the UMI-ligation and nested PCR reads through MiXCR, listing each CDR3 protein once. The sample has 98,000 or so distinct CDR3 sequences, more than 14% seen once. Input material: naive CD8+ T cells from blood. All receptors derive from a human donor in good health. Both conserved end residues are trimmed from each CDR3. Rows give clone size only sometimes, using once, few, many, or a class for an expanded clone.

>TRBV7-9|TRBJ2-5|NA
ASRDAQGHGETQY
>TRBV19|TRBJ2-3|few
ASSITGPDTQY
>TRBV6-2/TRBV6-3|TRBJ1-1|many
ASSWVNTEAF
>TRBV6-4|TRBJ2-6|few
ASSDGGGAGANVLT
>TRBV11-1|TRBJ1-1|few
ASTRTGMDTEAF
>TRBV18|TRBJ1-1|NA
ASSPPGQGKGTEAF
>TRBV12-5|TRBJ2-1|few
ASGSKLRFASYNEQF
>TRBV5-6|TRBJ2-1|many
ASSLGASYNEQF
>TRBV27|TRBJ2-1|few
ASSLRGLANEQF
>TRBV7-2|TRBJ1-2|few
ASSQDNRHGYT
>TRBV12-3/TRBV12-4|TRBJ2-2|NA
ASSGRQVLWELF
>TRBV25-1|TRBJ2-7|few
ASSEPLSYEQY
>TRBV12-3/TRBV12-4|TRBJ1-3|NA
ASRPGFGNTIY
>TRBV11-2|TRBJ2-6|NA
ASSLGGAGISSGANVLT
>TRBV6-5|TRBJ2-7|NA
ASSYRGLAAYEQY
>TRBV29-1|TRBJ1-2|many
SVVGDIPSFT
>TRBV12-3/TRBV12-4|TRBJ1-5|many
ASSFPGTDSNQPQH
>TRBV7-9|TRBJ2-3|many
ASSSAGGPGDTQY
>TRBV14|TRBJ2-3|few
ASSHTLGGTGITDTQY
>TRBV13|TRBJ1-1|NA
ASSAVPGQNTEAF
>TRBV18|TRBJ1-4|NA
ASSPPQSEKLF
>TRBV12-3/TRBV12-4|TRBJ2-1|many
ASSLVIFHEQF
>TRBV10-3|TRBJ1-3|NA
AISEVIVSSGNTIY
>TRBV6-2/TRBV6-3|TRBJ2-7|NA
ASSHSVGVNYEQY
>TRBV12-3/TRBV12-4|TRBJ2-1|many
ASSTRTYNEQF
>TRBV12-3/TRBV12-4|TRBJ2-1|few
ASSLGLAGVEQF
>TRBV20-1|TRBJ2-1|many
SARGPRGNEQF
>TRBV20-1|TRBJ2-5|NA
SAREYQETQY
>TRBV20-1|TRBJ2-4|few
SARPSGDGKNIQY
>TRBV7-6|TRBJ2-7|many
ASSGRSEQY
>TRBV2|TRBJ2-3|few
ASIRRGSSTDTQY
>TRBV29-1|TRBJ2-2|NA
SVVWGHKNTGELF
>TRBV9|TRBJ2-6|NA
ASSVQVSGANVLT
>TRBV5-1|TRBJ2-1|NA
ASSFDGPGQGLNEQF
>TRBV9|TRBJ2-1|NA
ASSQNPSSGSYNEQF
>TRBV29-1|TRBJ2-5|NA
SVDKGQFQETQY
>TRBV28|TRBJ2-2|NA
ASSLFLAGGTNTGELF
>TRBV28|TRBJ2-2|few
ASSFPLDKAVAGELF
>TRBV29-1|TRBJ2-3|NA
SVSPSSTDTQY
>TRBV6-6|TRBJ2-3|NA
ASAPAGPGDTQY
>TRBV7-2|TRBJ2-7|NA
ASSLEAGEYTYEQY
>TRBV27|TRBJ2-6|many
ASSDRVAGGFPGANVLT
>TRBV7-8|TRBJ2-1|NA
ASSLTGDTEQF
>TRBV9|TRBJ2-3|NA
ASSVFGYTDTQY
>TRBV19|TRBJ2-1|once
AADEGGGYYNEQF
>TRBV5-4|TRBJ1-6|NA
ASRGEGSIDSPLH
>TRBV7-9|TRBJ2-1|few
ASSFGQEYNEQF
>TRBV30|TRBJ1-4|few
AWSQGNIQKLF
>TRBV18|TRBJ2-3|many
ASSITGTGSTDTQY
>TRBV6-1|TRBJ2-3|few
ASEVADTQY
>TRBV29-1|TRBJ2-3|few
SVEAGPPTSGGRNTDTQY
>TRBV15|TRBJ2-5|NA
ATSREPGQEETQY
>TRBV19|TRBJ1-1|few
ASSPAGVSPEAF
>TRBV11-2|TRBJ2-5|few
ASIRSRQGAKLPQETQY
>TRBV5-7|TRBJ1-4|many
ASSSRPGHRNEKLF
>TRBV11-3|TRBJ2-3|few
ASSGYDREESDTQY
>TRBV10-3|TRBJ1-1|few
AIRARQDTEAF